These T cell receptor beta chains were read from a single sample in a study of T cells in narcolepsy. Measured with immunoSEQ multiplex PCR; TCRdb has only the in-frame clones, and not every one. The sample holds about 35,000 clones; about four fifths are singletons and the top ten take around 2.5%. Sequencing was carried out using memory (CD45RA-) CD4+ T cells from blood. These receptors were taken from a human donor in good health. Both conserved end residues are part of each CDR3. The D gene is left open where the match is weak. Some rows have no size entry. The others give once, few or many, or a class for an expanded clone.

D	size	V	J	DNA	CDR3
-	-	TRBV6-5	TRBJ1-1	TGTGCCAGCAGTGTACTAGGGGATAGGACTGAAGCTTTCTTT	CASSVLGDRTEAFF
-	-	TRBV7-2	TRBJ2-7	TGTGCCAGCAGTCGAGGGGGAGGAGGCTCCTACGAGCAGTACTTC	CASSRGGGGSYEQYF
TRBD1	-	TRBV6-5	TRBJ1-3	TGTGCCAGCAGCCGGACAGGGTGGAACACCATATATTTT	CASSRTGWNTIYF
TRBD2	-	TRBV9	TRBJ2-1	TGTGCCAGCAGCACAGCGGGGGGCTACAATGAGCAGTTCTTC	CASSTAGGYNEQFF
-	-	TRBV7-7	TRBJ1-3	TGTGCCAGCAGCTTATCCCAGGCCTCCACCATATATTTT	CASSLSQASTIYF
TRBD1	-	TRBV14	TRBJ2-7	TGTGCCAGCAGCCAGGGACAGGGGGTTTTCCGGCAGTACTTC	CASSQGQGVFRQYF
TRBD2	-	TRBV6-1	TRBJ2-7	TGTGCCAGCACGGGGGGACTAGCGGAAACCTACGAGCAGTACTTC	CASTGGLAETYEQYF
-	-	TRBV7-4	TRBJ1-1	TGTGCCAGCAGCTCCCCCGGCGCAAACACTGAAGCTTTCTTT	CASSSPGANTEAFF
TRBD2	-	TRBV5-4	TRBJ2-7	TGTGCCAGCAGCCCCCGGGGGGGTCATGACGAGCAGTACTTC	CASSPRGGHDEQYF
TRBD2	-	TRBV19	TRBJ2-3	TGTGCCAGTAGTACCTCAATGACTAGCGGGAGAACAGATACGCAGTATTTT	CASSTSMTSGRTDTQYF
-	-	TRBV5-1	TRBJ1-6	TGCGCCAGCAGCTTAGACTCCCCGGGGAATTCACCCCTCCACTTT	CASSLDSPGNSPLHF
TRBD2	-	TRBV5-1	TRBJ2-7	TGCGCCAGCAGCCGGTCGGGGGGGCCTTACCACGAGCAGTACTTC	CASSRSGGPYHEQYF
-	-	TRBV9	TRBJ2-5	TGTGCCAGCAGCCAGGGACGCCTCCAAGAGACCCAGTACTTC	CASSQGRLQETQYF
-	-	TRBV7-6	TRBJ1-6	TGTGCCAGCAGGAAAATCCCTGCGGGTAGTTCACCCCTCCACTTT	CASRKIPAGSSPLHF
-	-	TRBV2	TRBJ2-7	TGTGCCAGCAGCCTCAGACAGGCCTACGAGCAGTACTTC	CASSLRQAYEQYF
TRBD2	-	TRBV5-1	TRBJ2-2	TGCGCCAGCAGCTTGGGGGCTACTAGCGGGAGCGGGACCGGGGAGCTGTTTTTT	CASSLGATSGSGTGELFF
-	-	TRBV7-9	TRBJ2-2	TGTGCCAGCAGCTCGGGTATAGTCGACACCGGGGAGCTGTTTTTT	CASSSGIVDTGELFF
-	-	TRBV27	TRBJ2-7	TGTGCCAGCATTAGGGTCTCTGGGGGATACGAGCAGTACTTC	CASIRVSGGYEQYF
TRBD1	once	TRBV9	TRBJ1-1	TGTGCCAGCAGCGTAGGACAGGGGGTTGTTGGCACTGAAGCTTTCTTT	CASSVGQGVVGTEAFF
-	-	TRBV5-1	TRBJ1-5	TGCGCCAGCTCCTACGGGGGGGCTCCCAATCAGCCCCAGCATTTT	CASSYGGAPNQPQHF
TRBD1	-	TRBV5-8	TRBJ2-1	TGTGCCAGCAGCCCTGGGACAGGGGGGTTCAATGAGCAGTTCTTC	CASSPGTGGFNEQFF
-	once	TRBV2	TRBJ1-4	TGTGCCAGCATACGACTCGGACAGGAAAAACTGTTTTTT	CASIRLGQEKLFF
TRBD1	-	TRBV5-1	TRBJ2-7	TGCGCCAGCAGCAACGCAGGGGGCCACGAGCAGTACTTC	CASSNAGGHEQYF
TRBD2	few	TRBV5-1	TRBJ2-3	TGCGCCAGCAGCTCGGGACTAGCGGGGGCAGATACGCAGTATTTT	CASSSGLAGADTQYF
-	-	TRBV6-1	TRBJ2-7	TGTGCCAGCAGTGAATTCGGTTCCGAGCAGTACTTC	CASSEFGSEQYF
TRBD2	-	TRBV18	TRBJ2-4	TGTGCCAGCTCACCGACTAGCGGGGGGTTTAGAGGCATTCAGTACTTC	CASSPTSGGFRGIQYF
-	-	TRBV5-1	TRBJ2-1	TGCGCCAGTCATATCATGGGGTCCGGTGAGCAGTTCTTC	CASHIMGSGEQFF
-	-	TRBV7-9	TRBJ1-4	TGTGCCAGCAGCTTGGGACAAGTTTCTGAAAAACTGTTTTTT	CASSLGQVSEKLFF
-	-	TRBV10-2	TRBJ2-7	TGCGCCAGTTCCCGGGACACAGACTACGAGCAGTACTTC	CASSRDTDYEQYF
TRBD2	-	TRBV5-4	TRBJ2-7	TGTGCCAGCAGCGAAAGACTAGCGGATGAGCAGTACTTC	CASSERLADEQYF
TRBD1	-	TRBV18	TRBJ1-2	TGTGCCAGCTCACCAGGGACAGGGAAGAACTATGGCTACACCTTC	CASSPGTGKNYGYTF
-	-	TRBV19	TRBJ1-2	TGTGCCAGTAGTATTCAACAGGGATTGGGCTACACCTTC	CASSIQQGLGYTF
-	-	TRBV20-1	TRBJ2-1	TGCAGTGCAGCCAGAGACAGCCAGCAGTTCTTC	CSAARDSQQFF
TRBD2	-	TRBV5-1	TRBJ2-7	TGCGCCAGCAGCTTGGTTGCAGGCGGGAGCTCCTACGAGCAGTACTTC	CASSLVAGGSSYEQYF
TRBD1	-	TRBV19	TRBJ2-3	TGTGCCAGTAGGGACAGGGTCCGGGGCACAGATACGCAGTATTTT	CASRDRVRGTDTQYF
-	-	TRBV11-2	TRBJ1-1	TGTGCCAGCAGCCAGTACACTGAAGCTTTCTTT	CASSQYTEAFF
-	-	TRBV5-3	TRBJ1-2	TGTGCCAGAAGCTACTCGGGGTCCTATGGCTACACCTTC	CARSYSGSYGYTF
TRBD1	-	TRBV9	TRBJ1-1	TGTGCCAGCAGCGTAGACGCAGGGGGAGGAAACACTGAAGCTTTCTTT	CASSVDAGGGNTEAFF
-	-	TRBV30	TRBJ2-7	TGTGCCTGGAGTGTCGGTAACCGCTACGAGCAGTACTTC	CAWSVGNRYEQYF
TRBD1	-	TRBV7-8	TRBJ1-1	TGTGCCAGCAGCTTAGGGACAGGGTCGGACACTGAAGCTTTCTTT	CASSLGTGSDTEAFF
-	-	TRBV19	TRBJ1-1	TGTGCCAGTAGTATGAGGGGGGCCGGAAACACTGAAGCTTTCTTT	CASSMRGAGNTEAFF
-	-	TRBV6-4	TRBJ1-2	TGTGCCAGCATCCGCGTCAGTCTTAACTATGGCTACACCTTC	CASIRVSLNYGYTF
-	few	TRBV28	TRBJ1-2	TGTGCCAGCAGACAGGACTATGGCTACACCTTC	CASRQDYGYTF
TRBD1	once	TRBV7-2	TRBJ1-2	TGTGCCAGCAGCTTACCGGGACAGGGGACAGATGGCTACACCTTC	CASSLPGQGTDGYTF
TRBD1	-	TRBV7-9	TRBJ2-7	TGTGCCAGCAGCAATCGACAGGGAATTGATGAGCAGTACTTC	CASSNRQGIDEQYF